This T cell receptor (beta chain) was identified during a study of blood T cell repertoires in COVID-19. The CDR3 is made up of 16 amino acids. With 4 bases clipped from V and 5 bases from J, the junction kept 11 bases outside the gene matches. CDR1 and CDR2 from the germline V gene are LGHNA and YNFKEQ. Profiling relied on immunoSEQ multiplex PCR, and the TCRdb table lists in-frame clones only, not all of them. The data hold some 200,000 clones, with approximately 83% observed a single time. This receptor was taken from a woman aged 45-65 years who had been exposed to COVID-19. The rearrangement links TRBV4-2 to TRBJ2-5; 9 nucleotides agree with TRBD1. Sequencing was performed on PBMCs or T cells enriched from blood (not recorded which). The DNA of the CDR3 is TGTGCCAGCAGCCCCTCCGGGACAGGGAATATGGAGACCCAGTACTTC. Its protein product is CASSPSGTGNMETQYF.